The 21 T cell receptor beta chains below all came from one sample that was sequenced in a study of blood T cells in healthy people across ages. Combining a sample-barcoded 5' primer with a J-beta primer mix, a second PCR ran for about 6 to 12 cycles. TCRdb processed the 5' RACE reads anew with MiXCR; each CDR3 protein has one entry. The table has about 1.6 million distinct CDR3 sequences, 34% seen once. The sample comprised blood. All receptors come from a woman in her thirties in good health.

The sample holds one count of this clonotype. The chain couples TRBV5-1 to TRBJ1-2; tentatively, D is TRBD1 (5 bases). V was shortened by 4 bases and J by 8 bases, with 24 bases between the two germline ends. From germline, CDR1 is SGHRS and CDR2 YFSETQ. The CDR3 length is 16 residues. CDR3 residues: CASSLSWEMLGEGYTF. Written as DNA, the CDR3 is TGCGCCAGCAGCCTTTCCTGGGAAATGTTGGGGGAAGGCTACACCTTC.

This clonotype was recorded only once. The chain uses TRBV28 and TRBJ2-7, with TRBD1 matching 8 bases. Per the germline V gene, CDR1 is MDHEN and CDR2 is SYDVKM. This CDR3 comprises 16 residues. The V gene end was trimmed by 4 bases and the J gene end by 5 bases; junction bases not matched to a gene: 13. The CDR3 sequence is CASSSRPGQGGDEQYF. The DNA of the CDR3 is TGTGCCAGCAGTTCCCGCCCTGGACAGGGCGGCGACGAGCAGTACTTC. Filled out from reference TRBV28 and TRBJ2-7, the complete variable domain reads DVKVTQSSRYLVKRTGEKVFLECVQDMDHENMFWYRQDPGLGLRLIYFSYDVKMKEKGDIPEGYSVSREKKERFSLILESASTNQTSMYLCASSSRPGQGGDEQYFGPGTRLTVT.

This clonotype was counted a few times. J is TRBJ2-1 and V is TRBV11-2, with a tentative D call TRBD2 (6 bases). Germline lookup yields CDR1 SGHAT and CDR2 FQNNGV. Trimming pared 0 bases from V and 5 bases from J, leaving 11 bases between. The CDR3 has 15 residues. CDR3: CASSLDSLAHNEQFF. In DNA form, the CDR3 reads TGTGCCAGCAGCTTAGATAGCCTAGCGCACAATGAGCAGTTCTTC. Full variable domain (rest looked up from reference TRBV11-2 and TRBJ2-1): EAGVAQSPRYKIIEKRQSVAFWCNPISGHATLYWYQQILGQGPKLLIQFQNNGVVDDSQLPKDRFSAERLKGVDSTLKIQPAKLEDSAVYLCASSLDSLAHNEQFFGPGTRLTVL.

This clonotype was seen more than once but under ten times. CDR3 in amino acids: CSAVVDRGYEQYF. CDR3 nucleotide sequence: TGCAGTGCTGTGGTGGACAGGGGTTACGAGCAGTACTTC. The chain uses TRBV20-1 and TRBJ2-7; TRBD1 aligns across 9 bases. V was clipped by 5 bases and J by 4 bases; unmatched bases: 6. The CDR3 contains 13 residues. Germline V gene lookup returns CDR1 DFQATT and CDR2 SNEGSKA (reference sequence).

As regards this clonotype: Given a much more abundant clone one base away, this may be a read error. CDR3 in amino acids: CASSQGGGRAGGYTF. CDR3 coding DNA: TGCGCCAGCAGCCAAGGAGGAGGGAGAGCAGGTGGCTACACCTTC. The chain employs TRBV4-1 and TRBJ1-2; D is undetermined. The V end was cut by 1 base, the J end by 7 bases, with 16 bases between. Germline V CDR1 and CDR2: MGHRA, YSYEKL. The CDR3 consists of 15 residues.

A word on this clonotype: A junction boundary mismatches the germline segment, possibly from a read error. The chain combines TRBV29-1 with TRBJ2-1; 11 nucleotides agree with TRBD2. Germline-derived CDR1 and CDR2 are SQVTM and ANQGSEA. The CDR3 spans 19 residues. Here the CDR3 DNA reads TGCGGCGTTGGGCGACTAGCGGGACTACGTCCGGCCCTTTACAATGAGCAGTTCTTC. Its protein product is CGVGRLAGLRPALYNEQFF.

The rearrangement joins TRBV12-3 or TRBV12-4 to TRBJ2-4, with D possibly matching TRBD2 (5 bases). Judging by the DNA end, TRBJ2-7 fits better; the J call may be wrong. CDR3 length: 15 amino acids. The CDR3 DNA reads TGTGCCAGCAGTCCCACGGGGAGTGTACTAGTCGAGCAGTACTTC. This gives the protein CASSPTGSVLVEQYF.

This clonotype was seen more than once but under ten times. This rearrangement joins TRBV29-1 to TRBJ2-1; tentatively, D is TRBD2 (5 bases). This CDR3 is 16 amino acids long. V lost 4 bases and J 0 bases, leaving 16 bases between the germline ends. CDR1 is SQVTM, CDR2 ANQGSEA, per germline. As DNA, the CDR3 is TGCAGCGTTGCAGATTGGCGGGCGAGCTCCTACAATGAGCAGTTCTTC. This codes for CSVADWRASSYNEQFF.

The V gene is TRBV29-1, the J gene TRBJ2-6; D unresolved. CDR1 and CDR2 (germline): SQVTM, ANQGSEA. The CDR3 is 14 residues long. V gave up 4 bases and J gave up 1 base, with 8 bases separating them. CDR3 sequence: CSVVEVSGANVLTF. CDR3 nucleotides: TGCAGCGTTGTTGAGGTGTCTGGGGCCAACGTCCTGACTTTC.

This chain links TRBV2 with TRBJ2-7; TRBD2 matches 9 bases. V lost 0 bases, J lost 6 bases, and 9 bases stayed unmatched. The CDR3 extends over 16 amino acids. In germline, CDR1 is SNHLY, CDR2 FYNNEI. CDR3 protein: CASSEACGGRAVEQYF. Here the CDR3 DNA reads TGTGCCAGCAGTGAAGCCTGTGGCGGGAGGGCTGTCGAGCAGTACTTC.

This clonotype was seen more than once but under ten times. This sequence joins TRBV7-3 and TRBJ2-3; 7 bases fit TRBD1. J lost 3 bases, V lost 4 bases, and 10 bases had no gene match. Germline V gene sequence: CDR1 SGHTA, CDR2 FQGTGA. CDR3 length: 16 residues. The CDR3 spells CASSYNRGVGTDTQYF. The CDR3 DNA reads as TGTGCCAGCAGCTATAACAGGGGAGTAGGAACAGATACGCAGTATTTT.

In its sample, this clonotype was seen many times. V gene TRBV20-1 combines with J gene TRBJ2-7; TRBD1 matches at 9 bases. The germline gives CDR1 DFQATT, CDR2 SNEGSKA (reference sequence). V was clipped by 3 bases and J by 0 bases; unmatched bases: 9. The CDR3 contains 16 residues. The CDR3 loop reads CSASPTGTGSSYEQYF. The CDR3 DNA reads TGCAGTGCTAGTCCTACAGGGACAGGGAGCTCCTACGAGCAGTACTTC.

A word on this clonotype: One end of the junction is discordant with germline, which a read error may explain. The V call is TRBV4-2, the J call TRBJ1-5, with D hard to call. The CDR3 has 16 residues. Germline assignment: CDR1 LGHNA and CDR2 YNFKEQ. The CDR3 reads CASSQAAGNSNQPRHF. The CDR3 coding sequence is TGTGCCAGCAGCCAAGCTGCTGGAAATAGCAATCAGCCCCGGCATTTT.

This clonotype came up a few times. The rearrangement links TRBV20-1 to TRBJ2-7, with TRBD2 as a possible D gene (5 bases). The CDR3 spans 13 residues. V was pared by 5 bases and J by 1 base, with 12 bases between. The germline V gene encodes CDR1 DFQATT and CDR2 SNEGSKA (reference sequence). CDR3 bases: TGCAGTGCTCTCCCGGGATCTTCCTACGAGCAGTACTTC. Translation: CSALPGSSYEQYF.

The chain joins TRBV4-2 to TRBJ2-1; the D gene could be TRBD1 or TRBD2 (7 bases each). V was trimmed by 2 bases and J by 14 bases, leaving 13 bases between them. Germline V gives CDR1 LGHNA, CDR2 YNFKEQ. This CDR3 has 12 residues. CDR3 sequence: CASSQLTGREFF. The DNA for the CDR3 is TGTGCCAGCAGCCAATTGACAGGGAGGGAGTTCTTC.

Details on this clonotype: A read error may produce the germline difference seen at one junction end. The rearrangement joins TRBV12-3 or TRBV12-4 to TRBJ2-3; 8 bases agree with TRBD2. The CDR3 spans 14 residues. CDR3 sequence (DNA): TGTGTCAGCAGTTCAAGCGGGGGCGCAGATACGCAGTATTTT. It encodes CVSSSSGGADTQYF.

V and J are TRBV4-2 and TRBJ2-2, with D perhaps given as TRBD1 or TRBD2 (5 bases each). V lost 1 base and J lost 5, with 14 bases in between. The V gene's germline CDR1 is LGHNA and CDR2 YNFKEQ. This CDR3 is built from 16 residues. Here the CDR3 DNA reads TGTGCCAGCAGCCAAGGAGCGAGGGGCGATACCGGGGAGCTGTTTTTT. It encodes CASSQGARGDTGELFF.

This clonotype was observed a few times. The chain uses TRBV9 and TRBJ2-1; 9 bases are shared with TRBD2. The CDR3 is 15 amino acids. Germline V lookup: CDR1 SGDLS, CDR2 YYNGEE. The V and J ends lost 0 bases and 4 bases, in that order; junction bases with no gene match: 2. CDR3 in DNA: TGTGCCAGCAGCGTAGAAGCGGGGGGTTACAATGAGCAGTTCTTC. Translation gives CASSVEAGGYNEQFF.

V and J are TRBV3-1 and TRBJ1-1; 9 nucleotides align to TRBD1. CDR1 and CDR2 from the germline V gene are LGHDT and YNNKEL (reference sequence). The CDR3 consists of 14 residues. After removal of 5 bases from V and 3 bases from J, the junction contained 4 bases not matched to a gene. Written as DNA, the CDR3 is TGTGCCAGCAGCTACAGGGGGCGGTACACTGAAGCTTTCTTT. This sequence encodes CASSYRGRYTEAFF.

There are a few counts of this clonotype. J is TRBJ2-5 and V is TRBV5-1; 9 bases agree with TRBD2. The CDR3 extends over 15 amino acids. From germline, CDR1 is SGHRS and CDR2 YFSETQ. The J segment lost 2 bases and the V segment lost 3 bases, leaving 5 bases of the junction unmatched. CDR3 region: CASSSGLAQQETQYF. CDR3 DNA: TGCGCCAGCAGCTCGGGACTAGCCCAACAAGAGACCCAGTACTTC.

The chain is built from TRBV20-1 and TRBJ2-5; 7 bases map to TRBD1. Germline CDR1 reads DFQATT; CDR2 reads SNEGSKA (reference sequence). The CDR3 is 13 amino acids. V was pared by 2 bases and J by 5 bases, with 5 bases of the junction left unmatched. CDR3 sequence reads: CSARIQGLETQYF. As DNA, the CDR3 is TGCAGTGCTAGAATACAGGGGTTGGAGACCCAGTACTTC.